This T cell receptor (beta chain) emerged from a study of T cells in Graves' hyperthyroidism and ophthalmopathy. TCR beta CDR3 regions were amplified from RNA. A set of HTBI primers served as the primers for a first-round RT-PCR of the TCR CDR3. MiXCR, run by TCRdb on the multiplex PCR reads, gives a single entry per CDR3 protein. The sample includes about 500,000 distinct CDR3 sequences, roughly 45% of them seen just once. Germline CDR1 and CDR2: MDHEN and SYDVKM. V dropped 5 bases and J dropped 5 bases, with 13 bases sitting between them. The length of the CDR3 is 14 residues. The origin of this receptor is an adult woman with Graves' disease, either hyperthyroidism or ophthalmopathy (not recorded which). The specimen was peripheral blood or thyroid tissue (not recorded which). V gene TRBV28 combines with J gene TRBJ1-5, with D possibly TRBD1 on 6 matching bases. In DNA form, the CDR3 reads TGTGCCAGCAGTACGGACAGTTTCTATCAGCCCCAGCATTTT. This sequence encodes CASSTDSFYQPQHF.